The rows below give T cell receptor beta chains drawn from one sample of a study of control samples from healthy donors and cancer patients. Data came from immunoSEQ multiplex PCR; TCRdb stores just in-frame clones and leaves some out. The sample includes roughly 120,000 clones, 85% to 90% of them seen just once. Sequences were obtained from blood. The receptors were gathered from a woman aged 65 to 85 in good health. Both conserved end residues are trimmed from each CDR3. A D gene is named only where the DNA matches it firmly. A row's size may be missing; if present it is once, few, many or a size class.

>NA|TRBJ1-5|NA|TRBV19
ASRPRGRPSNQPQH
>NA|TRBJ1-1|NA|TRBV6-5
ASSYRGGAF
>NA|TRBJ1-1|NA|TRBV19
ASSGWKNTEAF
>NA|TRBJ1-4|NA|TRBV2
ASRGHNNEKLF
>NA|TRBJ2-5|NA|TRBV21-1
ASSTLAGGPRETQY
>NA|TRBJ1-4|NA|TRBV6-1
ASSEGGVGEKLF
>NA|TRBJ2-5|NA|TRBV7-2
ASSLVFGAQGTQY
>NA|TRBJ2-5|NA|TRBV6-7
ASSCGQTYQETQY
>NA|TRBJ1-1|NA|TRBV7-6
ASSFSTEAF
>once|TRBJ2-3|NA|TRBV6-6
ASRLKGSHTDTQY
>NA|TRBJ1-6|NA|TRBV5-1
ASSLTENSPLH
>NA|TRBJ1-3|NA|TRBV12-3/TRBV12-4
ASSFTSPIY
>NA|TRBJ2-1|NA|TRBV27
ASSWGLQSYNEQF
>NA|TRBJ2-2|TRBD1|TRBV9
ASSPDRGNTGELF
>NA|TRBJ2-2|NA|TRBV6-4
ASSGEGTGELF
>once|TRBJ2-2|NA|TRBV13
ASSLALGAGELF
>NA|TRBJ1-5|NA|TRBV2
ASRAPNQPQH
>NA|TRBJ1-6|TRBD1|TRBV27
ASSLSTGGLFTNSPLH
>NA|TRBJ1-3|TRBD1|TRBV5-4
ASSIGGTGGVSGNTIY
>NA|TRBJ2-7|NA|TRBV6-1
ASSEPPREQY
>NA|TRBJ2-5|NA|TRBV2
ASSRQGATQETQY
>once|TRBJ1-5|TRBD1|TRBV6-6
ASSSGGSNQPQH
>few|TRBJ2-3|NA|TRBV6-2/TRBV6-3
ASSLGSVTDTQY